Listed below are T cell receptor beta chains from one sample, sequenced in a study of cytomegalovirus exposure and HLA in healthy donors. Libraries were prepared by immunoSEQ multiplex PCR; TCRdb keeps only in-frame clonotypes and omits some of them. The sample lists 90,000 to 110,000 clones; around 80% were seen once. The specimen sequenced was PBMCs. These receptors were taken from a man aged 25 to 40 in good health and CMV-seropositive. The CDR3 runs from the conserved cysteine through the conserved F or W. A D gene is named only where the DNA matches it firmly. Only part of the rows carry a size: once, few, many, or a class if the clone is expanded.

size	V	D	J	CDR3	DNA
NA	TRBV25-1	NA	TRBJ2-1	CASSEGHYNEQFF	TGTGCCAGCAGTGAAGGGCATTACAATGAGCAGTTCTTC
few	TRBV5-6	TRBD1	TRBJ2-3	CASRGQGRTDTQYF	TGTGCCAGCAGGGGACAGGGTAGGACAGATACGCAGTATTTT
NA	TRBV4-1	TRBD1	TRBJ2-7	CASSQDRGGQGGGQYF	TGCGCCAGCAGCCAAGATAGGGGAGGACAGGGGGGTGGACAGTACTTC
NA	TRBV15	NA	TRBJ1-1	CATSRDQWGHMNTEAFF	TGTGCCACCAGCAGAGATCAGTGGGGGCACATGAACACTGAAGCTTTCTTT
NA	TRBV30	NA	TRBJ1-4	CAWSEGPRLLATNEKLFF	TGTGCCTGGAGTGAGGGCCCGCGATTACTAGCAACTAATGAAAAACTGTTTTTT
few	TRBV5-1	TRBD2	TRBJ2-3	CASSLLAVGDTQYF	TGCGCCAGCAGTCTACTAGCGGTCGGGGATACGCAGTATTTT
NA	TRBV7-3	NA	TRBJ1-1	CASSLVGGGTEAFF	TGTGCCAGCAGCTTAGTGGGGGGAGGCACTGAAGCTTTCTTT
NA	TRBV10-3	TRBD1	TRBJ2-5	CATPGQWQETQYF	TGTGCCACCCCGGGACAGTGGCAAGAGACCCAGTACTTC
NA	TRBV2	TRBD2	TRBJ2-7	CASSTGTSGPYEQYF	TGTGCCAGCAGTACCGGGACTAGCGGCCCCTACGAGCAGTACTTC
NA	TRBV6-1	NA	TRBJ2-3	CASKGDWADTQYF	TGTGCCAGCAAGGGGGATTGGGCAGATACGCAGTATTTT
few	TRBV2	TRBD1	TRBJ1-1	CASSERTGASTEAFF	TGTGCCAGCAGTGAAAGGACAGGGGCTAGCACTGAAGCTTTCTTT